A single sample gave rise to the 19 T cell receptor beta chains below, sequenced in a study of blood T cell repertoires in COVID-19 (dated by TCRdb to about 2020). Library preparation employed the immunoSEQ multiplex PCR assay. Sourced from immuneACCESS, this table was stored by TCRdb with only in-frame sequences that have V and J called. A share of the clones is absent; for the studies checked, an unresolved V gene accounts for under half, and the remainder has no known explanation. The sample includes 70,000 or so clones, with 85% observed a single time. Over 2.5% of the sample is taken by the ten largest. Sequencing input: peripheral blood. These TCRs come from a man older than 75 with acute or convalescent COVID-19.

This clone showed up just once. The chain employs TRBV7-9 and TRBJ1-2; D possibly corresponds to TRBD1 (5 bases). V was cut by 5 bases and J by 6 bases, with 13 bases left in between. There are 13 residues in the CDR3. The germline CDR1 and CDR2 sequences are SEHNR and FQNEAQ (reference sequence). CDR3 sequence: CASSRPPGDGYTF. The CDR3 nucleotides read TGTGCCAGCAGCCGTCCGCCGGGGGATGGCTACACCTTC.

CDR3 nucleotides: TGTGCCAGCAGCTTCCCAAGAGCGGCCCGCACAGATACGCAGTATTTT. This codes for CASSFPRAARTDTQYF. The V gene is TRBV7-9, the J gene TRBJ2-3, with D possibly matching TRBD2 (5 bases). The CDR3 runs 16 residues. The germline CDR1 and CDR2 sequences are SEHNR and FQNEAQ (reference sequence). V was trimmed by 3 bases and J by 1 base, leaving 14 bases between them.

This rearrangement joins TRBV11-1 to TRBJ1-3, with a weak D call TRBD1 (5 bases). Germline loops: CDR1 SGHAT, CDR2 FQDESV (reference sequence). The CDR3 covers 16 residues. The V and J ends lost 5 bases and 0 bases respectively, with 14 bases between them. CDR3 residues: CASSQAAGTSGNTIYF. The CDR3 DNA sequence: TGTGCCAGCAGCCAGGCGGCGGGGACCTCTGGAAACACCATATATTTT.

This clone was found a few times. The chain couples TRBV2 to TRBJ1-1, with a possible D match to TRBD1 (5 bases). Germline-derived CDR1 and CDR2 are SNHLY and FYNNEI. V was pared by 4 bases and J by 1 base, with 7 bases between. This CDR3 contains 13 residues. The chain's CDR3 is CASSADRNTEAFF. CDR3 nucleotides: TGTGCCAGCAGTGCCGACAGGAACACTGAAGCTTTCTTT.

The chain uses TRBV19 and TRBJ2-3, with 10 bases identical to TRBD1. V gave up 5 bases and J gave up 3 bases; unmatched junction bases: 5. CDR3 length: 15 amino acids. Germline V gene data show CDR1 as LNHDA and CDR2 as SQIVND (reference sequence). The DNA of the CDR3 is TGTGCCAGTAGTTTCCGGGACAGGGGAACAGATACGCAGTATTTT. Its translation is CASSFRDRGTDTQYF.

The J gene is TRBJ1-5, the V gene TRBV19, with TRBD1 matching 11 bases. The CDR3 covers 14 residues. V lost 9 bases to trimming and J lost 6 bases; unmatched junction nucleotides: 7. Germline V gene data show CDR1 as LNHDA and CDR2 as SQIVND (reference sequence). The CDR3 sequence: CASTDRGLIQPQHF. CDR3 in DNA: TGTGCCAGCACGGACAGGGGGCTTATTCAGCCCCAGCATTTT.

The chain employs TRBV30 and TRBJ2-5, with D perhaps matching TRBD2 (6 bases). Between the trimmed V and J ends, which lost 6 bases and 5 bases, there was a span of 16 bases. The germline V gene encodes CDR1 GTSNPN and CDR2 SVGIG (reference sequence). The CDR3 has 13 amino acids. The CDR3 DNA reads as TGTGCCTGCACGGGACTGACTGCGGAGACCCAGTACTTC. Encoded protein: CACTGLTAETQYF.

CDR3 nucleotide sequence: TGTGCCAGCAGCCTCCAGGGGGCGATCGGAGAGACCCAGTACTTC. Its protein is CASSLQGAIGETQYF. The chain employs TRBV11-3 and TRBJ2-5; 8 bases fit TRBD1. V gave up 5 bases and J gave up 4 bases; unmatched junction bases: 9. Germline loops: CDR1 SGHNT, CDR2 YENEEA. This CDR3 region has 15 residues.

The CDR3 DNA sequence: TGTGCCAGCAGCCAAGAACAGGGGAACTATGGCTACACCTTC. Translated: CASSQEQGNYGYTF. The chain recombines TRBV3-1 (or the pseudogene TRBV3-2) with TRBJ1-2, with 7 positions matching TRBD1. The CDR3 has 14 amino acids. Germline V gene sequence: CDR1 LGHDT, CDR2 YNNKEL (reference sequence). Germline trimming cut 0 bases from V and 2 bases from J; bases unmatched to any gene: 0.

CDR3 in amino acids: CATSDSGHPNTEAFF. CDR3 bases: TGTGCCACCAGTGATTCGGGACACCCTAACACTGAAGCTTTCTTT. J is TRBJ1-1 and V is TRBV24-1; the D gene is possibly TRBD1 (6 bases). Germline V gene data show CDR1 as KGHDR and CDR2 as SFDVKD. The length of the CDR3 is 15 residues. V lost 2 bases and J 2 bases, leaving 11 bases between the germline ends.

V is TRBV5-1 and J is TRBJ1-3; TRBD1 is a possible D gene (5 bases). Germline values: CDR1 SGHRS, CDR2 YFSETQ. V shed 0 bases and J shed 2 bases, with 12 bases lying between them. This CDR3 region has 16 residues. The CDR3 loop is CASSLGRVLAGNTIYF. DNA of the CDR3: TGCGCCAGCAGCTTGGGCAGGGTGCTCGCTGGAAACACCATATATTTT.

This sequence joins TRBV5-4 and TRBJ2-7; 10 bases line up with TRBD2. The germline V gene encodes CDR1 SGHNT and CDR2 YYREEE (reference sequence). The trim removed 3 bases at V and 2 bases at J, leaving 5 bases unmatched. The CDR3 is 15 residues long. CDR3 loop: CASSSPGLAAYEQYF. CDR3 DNA sequence: TGTGCCAGCAGCTCCCCCGGACTAGCGGCCTACGAGCAGTACTTC. The whole variable domain, remainder taken from reference TRBV5-4 and TRBJ2-7, is ETGVTQSPTHLIKTRGQQVTLRCSSQSGHNTVSWYQQALGQGPQFIFQYYREEENGRGNFPPRFSGLQFPNYSSELNVNALELDDSALYLCASSSPGLAAYEQYFGPGTRLTVT.

The V gene is TRBV27, the J gene TRBJ2-3; D is undetermined. Germline V CDR1 and CDR2: MNHEY, SMNVEV (reference sequence). Trimming stripped 2 bases from V and 5 bases from J, with 11 bases between. The CDR3 has 14 amino acids. CDR3 DNA sequence: TGTGCCAGCAGTTTAGTCGGGTCGGGAGATACGCAGTATTTT. Protein sequence: CASSLVGSGDTQYF.

The chain carries TRBV29-1 and TRBJ2-7, with 7 bases fitting TRBD1. The CDR3 length is 15 residues. With V trimmed by 6 bases and J by 3 bases, 14 bases remained unmatched. Per the germline V gene, CDR1 is SQVTM and CDR2 is ANQGSEA. The CDR3 DNA follows: TGCAGCGTCCCCATCCCCGGGACAGAAATCTACGAGCAGTACTTC. The encoded protein is CSVPIPGTEIYEQYF.

This chain connects TRBV21-1 to TRBJ2-7; no DNA check was done on the table's D call, TRBD2. TRBV21-1 is annotated as a pseudogene. The CDR3 has 14 amino acids. As DNA, the CDR3 is TGTGCCAGCAGCATTTTGCGACTGGACTACGAGCAGTACTTC. Its protein product is CASSILRLDYEQYF.

A word on this clone: The junction does not match germline at one end; this may be a read error. This sequence joins TRBV7-6 and TRBJ2-1; D possibly corresponds to TRBD2 (5 bases). CDR3 length equals 13 residues. Per the germline V gene, CDR1 is SGHVS and CDR2 is FNYEAQ. Written as DNA, the CDR3 is TGTGCCAGCAGCAGCGGACCTTACAGTGAGCAGTTCTTC. Residues: CASSSGPYSEQFF. The full variable domain, rest sourced from reference TRBV7-6 and TRBJ2-1, is GAGVSQSPRYKVTKRGQDVALRCDPISGHVSLYWYRQALGQGPEFLTYFNYEAQQDKSGLPNDRFSAERPEGSISTLTIQRTEQRDSAMYRCASSSGPYSEQFFGPGTRLTVL.

Only one count was recorded for this clone. The chain combines TRBV25-1 with TRBJ2-3; 14 bases are shared with TRBD2. The CDR3 totals 16 residues. The V and J ends lost 6 bases and 6 bases, in that order; junction bases with no gene match: 8. Germline CDR1 and CDR2: MGHDK and SYGVNS. The CDR3, as DNA: TGTGCCAGCAGCTACGGGACTAGCGGGGGCCCGGATACGCAGTATTTT. It yields the protein CASSYGTSGGPDTQYF.

This sequence joins TRBV5-1 and TRBJ1-1, with a tentative D call TRBD1 (5 bases). Trimming removed 4 bases from V and 0 bases from J, with 7 bases in between. Germline lookup yields CDR1 SGHRS and CDR2 YFSETQ. The CDR3 spans 13 residues. For the CDR3, the DNA is TGCGCCAGCAGCGCGGACATGAACACTGAAGCTTTCTTT. It codes for CASSADMNTEAFF.

The gene calls are TRBV4-1 and TRBJ2-7; 7 bases are shared with TRBD1. Germline assignment: CDR1 MGHRA and CDR2 YSYEKL. CDR3 size: 13 residues. V was pared by 3 bases and J by 4 bases, with 3 bases of the junction left unmatched. The CDR3 protein is CASSQETGYEQYF. CDR3 nucleotide sequence: TGCGCCAGCAGCCAGGAGACAGGGTACGAGCAGTACTTC.